A selection of T cell receptor beta chains follows, all from one sample in a study of blood T cells in healthy people across ages. MiXCR, run by TCRdb on the 5' RACE reads, gives a single entry per CDR3 protein. In the table there are 2 million or so distinct CDR3 sequences, roughly 49% of which are singletons. The source material was blood. All receptors come from a woman aged 40 to 55 in good health. Each CDR3 is given with its conserved first and last residue. A D gene is named only where the DNA matches it firmly. Some rows mark clone size as missing; the rest say once, few, many or name a class of expanded clone.

D gene	V gene	J gene	clone size	CDR3 length	CDR3 DNA	CDR3 protein
TRBD1	TRBV5-1	TRBJ2-1	.	16	TGCGCCAGCAGCTTTGCGGGGACAGGGGATTACAATGAGCAGTTCTTC	CASSFAGTGDYNEQFF
.	TRBV6-2/TRBV6-3	TRBJ1-1	once	16	TGTGCCAGCAGGACCTGGGGCAGCCTCATGAACACTGAAGCTTTCTTT	CASRTWGSLMNTEAFF
TRBD2	TRBV6-5	TRBJ2-3	.	15	TGTGCCAGCAGCCGCCCGGGGGGTTCGGGAGATACGCAGTATTTT	CASSRPGGSGDTQYF
TRBD1	TRBV18	TRBJ2-7	.	14	TGTGCCAGCTCACCGGCGACAGGGGGCAGCGAGCAGTACTTC	CASSPATGGSEQYF
TRBD2	TRBV28	TRBJ2-1	once	17	TGTGCCAGCAGTTCGCCCTGGGGCGGGAGGGGCTACAATGAGCAGTTCTTC	CASSSPWGGRGYNEQFF
.	TRBV12-3/TRBV12-4	TRBJ2-7	many	12	TGTGCCAGCAGTCCGTTTCGGGGCGAGCAGTACTTC	CASSPFRGEQYF
TRBD1	TRBV5-1	TRBJ2-7	.	14	TGCGCCAGCAGCTTGTGGGACAGATCTGGCGAGCAGTACTTC	CASSLWDRSGEQYF
.	TRBV7-8	TRBJ2-1	.	13	TGTGCCAGCATTCCCACATCCTACAATGAGCAGTTCTTC	CASIPTSYNEQFF
TRBD1	TRBV20-1	TRBJ2-3	.	14	TGCAGTGCTTTCTCCCCCTGGGACAGTGATACGCAGTATTTT	CSAFSPWDSDTQYF
.	TRBV7-8	TRBJ2-3	.	17	TGTGCCAGCAGCTCAATCCTGGGGCGGTCGAACACAGATACGCAGTATTTT	CASSSILGRSNTDTQYF
TRBD1	TRBV11-2	TRBJ2-1	.	15	TGTGCCAGCAGCCTTCGGGACAGAACATCTCCTGAGCAGTTCTTC	CASSLRDRTSPEQFF
.	TRBV6-1	TRBJ2-7	few	17	TGTGCCAGCAGTCATCGCGCAAGAGGGGTGACGACCTACGAGCAGTACTTC	CASSHRARGVTTYEQYF
.	TRBV7-2	TRBJ2-1	.	15	TGTGCCAGCAGCTTAGGACAGAGAGTCTACAATGAGCAGTTCTTC	CASSLGQRVYNEQFF
.	TRBV7-8	TRBJ1-5	.	15	TGTGCCAGCAGCCCCGAGGGGGACAGCAATCAGCCCCAGCATTTT	CASSPEGDSNQPQHF
TRBD1	TRBV10-2	TRBJ1-2	few	14	TGCGCCAGCAGTGGTGCAGGGGGAAACTATGGCTACACCTTC	CASSGAGGNYGYTF
.	TRBV20-1	TRBJ2-5	few	13	TGCAGTGCTAACCCCTCTTCGGGGTTCAAGCAGTACTTC	CSANPSSGFKQYF
.	TRBV7-3	TRBJ2-1	few	14	TGTGCCAGCTCTCCGGAGGGGGCTAGAAATGAGCAGTTCTTC	CASSPEGARNEQFF
.	TRBV28	TRBJ1-2	.	14	TGTGCCAGCGAGGTGGCAGGGAGGAGCTATGGCTACACCTTC	CASEVAGRSYGYTF
TRBD1	TRBV6-5	TRBJ1-1	.	13	TGTGCCAGCAGCGAACAGGGGAAGGGTGAAGCTTTCTTT	CASSEQGKGEAFF
.	TRBV20-1	TRBJ1-3	.	12	TGCAGTGCCAGGAGCTCTGGAAACACCATATATTTT	CSARSSGNTIYF
.	TRBV11-1	TRBJ2-5	few	14	TGTGCCAGCAGCCGACAGGACCCGCTGGAGACCCAGTACTTC	CASSRQDPLETQYF
TRBD1	TRBV4-3	TRBJ1-5	.	16	TGCGCCAGCAGCCAAGACCCGACAGGGTTGGGTCAGCCCCAGCATTTT	CASSQDPTGLGQPQHF
TRBD1	TRBV20-1	TRBJ2-5	.	15	TGCAGTGCTAGGGCGCCCTGGGACAGTGAAGAGACCCAGTACTTC	CSARAPWDSEETQYF
.	TRBV13	TRBJ1-2	few	13	TGTGCCAGCAGCTTAGGATGGGACTATGGCTACACCTTC	CASSLGWDYGYTF
.	TRBV6-2/TRBV6-3	TRBJ1-6	.	15	TGTGCCAGCAGTTACTCGCCAGGGTTGAATTCACCCCTCCACTTT	CASSYSPGLNSPLHF
.	TRBV4-2	TRBJ2-3	once	15	TGTGCCAGCAGCCAAGGGGAGGCTTTCACAGATACGCAGTATTTT	CASSQGEAFTDTQYF
.	TRBV6-4	TRBJ2-7	.	13	TGTGCCAGCAGTGAAGAAATGGATCACGAGCAGTACTTC	CASSEEMDHEQYF
.	TRBV6-2/TRBV6-3	TRBJ2-7	.	12	TGTGTCAGCAGAATAGACCCCTACGAGCAGTACTTC	CVSRIDPYEQYF
TRBD2	TRBV27	TRBJ2-4	few	15	TGTGCCAGCAAAGAGCTAGCGGGGGGCAAAAACATTCAGTACTTC	CASKELAGGKNIQYF
.	TRBV20-1	TRBJ1-1	.	14	TGCAGTACTAGAGATTTCGTCAGGAACACTGAAGCTTTCTTT	CSTRDFVRNTEAFF
TRBD2	TRBV4-1	TRBJ2-5	few	16	TGCGCCAGCAGCCAAGAAGAGCGGGGGGGCATAGAGACCCAGTACTTC	CASSQEERGGIETQYF
.	TRBV12-3/TRBV12-4	TRBJ1-2	many	13	TGTGCCAGCAACCCTTCAGGGGCGGATGGCTACACCTTC	CASNPSGADGYTF
TRBD1	TRBV29-1	TRBJ2-6	.	15	TGCAGCTCGGACAGGGAATCAGCTGGGGCCAACGTCCTGACTTTC	CSSDRESAGANVLTF
TRBD1	TRBV5-1	TRBJ2-5	many	15	TGCGCCAGCAGCTTGGCAGGGACAGGGGAAGAGACCCAGTACTTC	CASSLAGTGEETQYF
.	TRBV21-1	TRBJ1-4	.	17	TGTGCCAGCAGCAAAGAGGACTTGAAAGCTCACATTGAAAAACTGTTTTTT	CASSKEDLKAHIEKLFF
TRBD1	TRBV24-1	TRBJ2-5	few	14	TGTGCCACCAGTGATGCCGGGACAGGGGGGACCCAGTACTTC	CATSDAGTGGTQYF
.	TRBV18	TRBJ1-6	.	14	TGTGCCAGCTCACCTAAGGGAGGCGGTTCACCCCTCCACTTT	CASSPKGGGSPLHF
TRBD2	TRBV20-1	TRBJ2-5	few	16	TGCAGTGCTCGGTCCACTAGCGGGGGACTACAAGAGACCCAGTACTTC	CSARSTSGGLQETQYF
TRBD1	TRBV28	TRBJ2-3	.	14	TGTGCCAGCAGTCCACAGGGGGAGACAGATACGCAGTATTTT	CASSPQGETDTQYF
TRBD1	TRBV5-1	TRBJ2-7	few	16	TGCGCCAGCAGCTTAATTACCGGGACAGGGATCCACGAGCAGTACTTC	CASSLITGTGIHEQYF
.	TRBV13	TRBJ2-3	.	16	TGTGCCAGCAGCTTAGGCCTAGGGCCGAGCACAGATACGCAGTATTTT	CASSLGLGPSTDTQYF
.	TRBV28	TRBJ1-4	.	17	TGTGCCAGCAGTTCCCCGGAAGGGGCCGGGAATAATGAAAAACTGTTTTTT	CASSSPEGAGNNEKLFF
.	TRBV28	TRBJ1-2	few	14	TGTGCCAGCAGGCTAACCGGGGTCCTTGGGGGCTACACCTTC	CASRLTGVLGGYTF
TRBD2	TRBV13	TRBJ2-1	few	18	TGTGCCAGCAGCCCGCCTTTGGCTAGCGGGGGGTTCTACAATGAGCAGTTCTTC	CASSPPLASGGFYNEQFF
.	TRBV7-9	TRBJ2-1	once	16	TGTGCCAGCATCGGTACATGGGACAACGATTACAATGAGCAGTTCTTC	CASIGTWDNDYNEQFF
TRBD2	TRBV27	TRBJ2-1	.	15	TGTGCCAGCACCCCGACTAGCGTCGGGCGGAATGAGCAGTTCTTC	CASTPTSVGRNEQFF
TRBD2	TRBV5-1	TRBJ2-1	few	14	TGCGCCAGCACCCTAGCGGGGACAAACAATGAGCAGTTCTTC	CASTLAGTNNEQFF
TRBD2	TRBV27	TRBJ2-1	few	14	TGTGCCAGCACTGGAGCGGGGGGGCGGAATGAGCAGTTCTTC	CASTGAGGRNEQFF
.	TRBV20-1	TRBJ1-2	.	13	TGCAGTGCAAGAGGGCGACAGGTCGGCCCCTACACCTTC	CSARGRQVGPYTF
.	TRBV28	TRBJ2-1	few	13	TGTGCCAGCAGAACTGACAGATACAATGAGCAGTTCTTC	CASRTDRYNEQFF
.	TRBV7-9	TRBJ2-3	.	13	TGTGCCAGCAGGATGCGTCCCACAGATACGCAGTATTTT	CASRMRPTDTQYF
TRBD1	TRBV10-3	TRBJ1-2	.	14	TGTGCCATCCCTAGACAGGGGGAGAACTATGGCTACACCTTC	CAIPRQGENYGYTF
TRBD1	TRBV12-3/TRBV12-4	TRBJ1-4	.	14	TGTGCCAGCAGTTTAGTTGACAGGGAAGGAAAACTGTTTTTT	CASSLVDREGKLFF
.	TRBV20-1	TRBJ1-6	.	15	TGCAGTGCTACACTTCGGACAGTCTATAATTCACCCCTCCACTTT	CSATLRTVYNSPLHF